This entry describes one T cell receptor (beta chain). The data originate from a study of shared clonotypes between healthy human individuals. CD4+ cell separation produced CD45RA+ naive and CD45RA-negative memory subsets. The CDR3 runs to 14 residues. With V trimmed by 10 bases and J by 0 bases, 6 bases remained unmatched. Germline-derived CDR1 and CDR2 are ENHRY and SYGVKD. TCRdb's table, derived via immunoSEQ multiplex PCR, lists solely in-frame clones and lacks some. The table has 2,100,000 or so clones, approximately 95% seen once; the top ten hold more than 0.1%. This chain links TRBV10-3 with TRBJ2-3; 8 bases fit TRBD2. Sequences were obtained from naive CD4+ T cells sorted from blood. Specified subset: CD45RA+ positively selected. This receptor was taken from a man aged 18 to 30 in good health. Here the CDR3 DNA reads TGTGCCAGCAGGGTAGCGGGGAGCACAGATACGCAGTATTTT. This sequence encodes CASRVAGSTDTQYF.